The 4 T cell receptor beta chains presented below share a single source sample, sequenced in a study of blood T cell repertoires in COVID-19. The protocol was immunoSEQ multiplex PCR, while the TCRdb copy is restricted to in-frame clones and leaves out a portion. The table records some 70,000 clones, 87% of them present only once. Sequenced: peripheral blood. The receptors come from a man aged 45-65 years with active COVID-19.

The chain recombines TRBV14 with TRBJ2-2; TRBD1 matches at 11 bases. This CDR3 has 16 residues. CDR1 is SGHDN and CDR2 is FVKESK in the germline V gene. Losses at the gene ends were 4 bases for V and 7 bases for J; bases not matched to a gene: 8. The CDR3, as DNA: TGTGCCAGCAGCCTCGGACAGGGGGCTTTCTTCGGGGAGCTGTTTTTT. Amino acids: CASSLGQGAFFGELFF.

The gene calls are TRBV30 and TRBJ2-7; the D gene is possibly TRBD1 (6 bases). Between the trimmed V and J ends, which lost 4 bases and 4 bases, there was a span of 14 bases. Germline V gene lookup returns CDR1 GTSNPN and CDR2 SVGIG (reference sequence). The CDR3 runs to 13 residues. CDR3 nucleotide sequence: TGTGCCTGGACCCGGGACATCTTATACGAGCAGTACTTC. Its protein product is CAWTRDILYEQYF.

Notes on this clone: This same CDR3 is encoded by further DNA sequences in the sample. V is TRBV9 and J is TRBJ2-3; 15 bases are shared with TRBD2. The germline CDR1 and CDR2 sequences are SGDLS and YYNGEE. This CDR3 is built from 17 residues. V lost 4 bases, J lost 3 bases, and 6 bases stayed unmatched. CDR3 amino acids: CASSRGLAGGLTDTQYF. The CDR3 region has the DNA TGTGCCAGCAGCCGTGGACTAGCGGGAGGGTTAACAGATACGCAGTATTTT.

This clone has only one observation. This chain links TRBV5-1 with TRBJ2-2, with 9 bases that match TRBD1. CDR3 size: 15 residues. V was pared by 0 bases and J by 4 bases, with 1 base of the junction left unmatched. Per the germline V gene, CDR1 is SGHRS and CDR2 is YFSETQ. The CDR3 nucleotides read TGCGCCAGCAGCTTGGGACAGGGGGTCACCGGGGAGCTGTTTTTT. Translating gives CASSLGQGVTGELFF.